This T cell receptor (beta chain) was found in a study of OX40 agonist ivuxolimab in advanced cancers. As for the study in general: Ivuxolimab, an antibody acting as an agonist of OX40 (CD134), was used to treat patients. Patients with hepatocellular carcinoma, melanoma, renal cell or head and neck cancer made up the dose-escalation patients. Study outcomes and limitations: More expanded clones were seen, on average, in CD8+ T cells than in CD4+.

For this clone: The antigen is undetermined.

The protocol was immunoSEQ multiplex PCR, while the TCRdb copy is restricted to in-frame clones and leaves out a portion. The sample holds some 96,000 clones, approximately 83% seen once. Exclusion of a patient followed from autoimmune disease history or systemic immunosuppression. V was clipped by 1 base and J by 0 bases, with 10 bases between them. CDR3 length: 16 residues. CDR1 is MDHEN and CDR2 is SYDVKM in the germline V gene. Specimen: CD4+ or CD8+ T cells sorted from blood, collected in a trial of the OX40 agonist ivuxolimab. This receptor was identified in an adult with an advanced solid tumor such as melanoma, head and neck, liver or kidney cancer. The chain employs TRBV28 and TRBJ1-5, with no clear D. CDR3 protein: CASSLSGEGSNQPQHF. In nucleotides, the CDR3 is TGTGCCAGCAGTTTATCAGGAGAGGGTAGCAATCAGCCCCAGCATTTT.